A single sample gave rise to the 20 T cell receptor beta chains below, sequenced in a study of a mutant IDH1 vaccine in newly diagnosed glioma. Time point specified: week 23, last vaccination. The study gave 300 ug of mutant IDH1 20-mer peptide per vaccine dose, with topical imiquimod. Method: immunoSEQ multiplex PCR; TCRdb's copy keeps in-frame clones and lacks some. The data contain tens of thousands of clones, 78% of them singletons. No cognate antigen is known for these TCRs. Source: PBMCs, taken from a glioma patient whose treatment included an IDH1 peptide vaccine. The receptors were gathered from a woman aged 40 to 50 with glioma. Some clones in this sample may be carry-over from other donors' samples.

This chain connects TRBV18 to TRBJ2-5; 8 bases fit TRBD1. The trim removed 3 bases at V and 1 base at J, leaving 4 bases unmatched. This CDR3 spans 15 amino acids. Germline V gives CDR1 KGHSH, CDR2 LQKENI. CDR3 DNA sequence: TGTGCCAGCTCACCGAAGGACAGGGCCCAAGAGACCCAGTACTTC. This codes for CASSPKDRAQETQYF.

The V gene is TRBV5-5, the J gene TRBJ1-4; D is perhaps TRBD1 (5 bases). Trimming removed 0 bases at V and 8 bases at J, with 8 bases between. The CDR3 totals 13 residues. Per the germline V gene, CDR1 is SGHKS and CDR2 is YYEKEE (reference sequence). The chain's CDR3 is CASSLGTIEKLFF. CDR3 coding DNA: TGTGCCAGCAGCTTGGGGACAATCGAAAAACTGTTTTTT.

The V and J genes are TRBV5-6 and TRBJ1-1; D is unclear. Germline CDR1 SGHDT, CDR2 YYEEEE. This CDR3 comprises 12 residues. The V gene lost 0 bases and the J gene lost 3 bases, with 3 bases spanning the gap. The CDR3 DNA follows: TGTGCCAGCAGCTTGGCGGACACTGAAGCTTTCTTT. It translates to CASSLADTEAFF.

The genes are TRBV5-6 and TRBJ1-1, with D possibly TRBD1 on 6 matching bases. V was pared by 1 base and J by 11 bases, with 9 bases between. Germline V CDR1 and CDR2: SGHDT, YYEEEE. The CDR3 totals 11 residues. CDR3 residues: CASSLSGDAFF. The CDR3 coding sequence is TGTGCCAGCAGCTTGTCAGGGGACGCTTTCTTT.

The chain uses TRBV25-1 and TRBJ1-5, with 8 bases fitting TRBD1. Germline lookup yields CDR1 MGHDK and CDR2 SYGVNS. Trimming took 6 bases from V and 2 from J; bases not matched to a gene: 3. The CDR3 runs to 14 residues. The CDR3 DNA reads TGTGCCAGCAGCCCGACAGGGGGCAATCAGCCCCAGCATTTT. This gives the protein CASSPTGGNQPQHF.

The CDR3 sequence: CASTDRSLSNTEAFF. CDR3 DNA sequence: TGTGCCAGTACCGATCGAAGCCTCTCCAACACTGAAGCTTTCTTT. The chain employs TRBV19 and TRBJ1-1; D not resolved. Germline V gene data show CDR1 as LNHDA and CDR2 as SQIVND (reference sequence). Trimming pared 7 bases from V and 2 bases from J, leaving 17 bases between. This CDR3 contains 15 residues.

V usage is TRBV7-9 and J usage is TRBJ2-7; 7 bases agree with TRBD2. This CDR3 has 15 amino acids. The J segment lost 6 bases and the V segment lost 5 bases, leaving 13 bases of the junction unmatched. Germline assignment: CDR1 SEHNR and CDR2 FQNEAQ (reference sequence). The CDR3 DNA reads TGTGCCAGCAGCCCCCCCGGGACTACAGCGCCCGAGCAGTACTTC. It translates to CASSPPGTTAPEQYF.

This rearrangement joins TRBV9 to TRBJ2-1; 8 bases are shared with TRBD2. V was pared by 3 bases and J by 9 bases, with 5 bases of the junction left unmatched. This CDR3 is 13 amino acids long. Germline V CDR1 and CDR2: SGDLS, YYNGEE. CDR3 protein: CASSAGGPGEQFF. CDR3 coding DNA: TGTGCCAGCAGCGCGGGGGGGCCGGGTGAGCAGTTCTTC.

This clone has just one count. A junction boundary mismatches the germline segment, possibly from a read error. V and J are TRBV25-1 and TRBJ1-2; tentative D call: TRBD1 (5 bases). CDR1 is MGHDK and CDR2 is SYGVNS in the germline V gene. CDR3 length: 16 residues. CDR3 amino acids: CTSSRSGQALNYGYTF. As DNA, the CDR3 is TGTACCAGCAGTAGGTCAGGGCAGGCTCTTAACTATGGCTACACCTTC.

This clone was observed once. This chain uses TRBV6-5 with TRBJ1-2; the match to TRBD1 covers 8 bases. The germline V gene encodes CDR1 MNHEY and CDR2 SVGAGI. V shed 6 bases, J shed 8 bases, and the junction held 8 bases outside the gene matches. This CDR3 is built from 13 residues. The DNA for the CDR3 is TGTGCCAGCAGCCCTAGACAGGGGCAAGGCTACACCTTC. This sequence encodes CASSPRQGQGYTF.

CDR3 coding DNA: TGCGCCAGCGGATCACCCGGGACTCCGTACGAGCAGTACTTC. Protein product: CASGSPGTPYEQYF. The genes are TRBV5-1 and TRBJ2-7; the D gene is possibly TRBD2 (6 bases). Trimming left V 7 bases short and J 4 bases short, with 18 bases between. The CDR3 runs 14 residues. Germline V gene data show CDR1 as SGHRS and CDR2 as YFSETQ.

The chain's CDR3 is CASSRSSSGGNEQFF. For the CDR3, the DNA is TGTGCCAGTAGTAGGTCGTCTAGCGGGGGGAATGAGCAGTTCTTC. The genes are TRBV19 and TRBJ2-1; 11 bases match TRBD2. Germline CDR1 is LNHDA and CDR2 is SQIVND (reference sequence). CDR3 length: 15 residues. V was clipped by 4 bases and J by 7 bases; unmatched bases: 6.

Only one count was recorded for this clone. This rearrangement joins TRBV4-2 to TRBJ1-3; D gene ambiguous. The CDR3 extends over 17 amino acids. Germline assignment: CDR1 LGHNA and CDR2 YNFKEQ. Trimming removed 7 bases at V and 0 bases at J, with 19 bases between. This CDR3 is CASTPRESATSGNTIYF. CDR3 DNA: TGTGCCAGCACCCCTAGGGAGTCGGCGACCTCTGGAAACACCATATATTTT.

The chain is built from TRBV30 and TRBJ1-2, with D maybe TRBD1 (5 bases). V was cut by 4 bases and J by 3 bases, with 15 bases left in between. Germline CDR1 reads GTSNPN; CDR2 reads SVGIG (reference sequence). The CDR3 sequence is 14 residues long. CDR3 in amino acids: CAWTLTRGDYGYTF. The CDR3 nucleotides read TGTGCCTGGACCTTGACAAGAGGGGACTATGGCTACACCTTC.

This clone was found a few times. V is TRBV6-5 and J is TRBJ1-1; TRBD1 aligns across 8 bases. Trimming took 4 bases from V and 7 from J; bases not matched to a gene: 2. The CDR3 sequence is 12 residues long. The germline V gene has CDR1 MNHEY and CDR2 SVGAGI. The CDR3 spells CASSSGTGEAFF. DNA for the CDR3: TGTGCCAGCAGTTCCGGGACAGGTGAAGCTTTCTTT.

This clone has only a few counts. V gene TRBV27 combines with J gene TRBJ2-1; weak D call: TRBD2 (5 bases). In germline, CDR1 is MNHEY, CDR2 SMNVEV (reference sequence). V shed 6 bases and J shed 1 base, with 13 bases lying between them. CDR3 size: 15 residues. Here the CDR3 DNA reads TGTGCCAGCAGCTCCGGAGGACCGTCCTACAATGAGCAGTTCTTC. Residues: CASSSGGPSYNEQFF.

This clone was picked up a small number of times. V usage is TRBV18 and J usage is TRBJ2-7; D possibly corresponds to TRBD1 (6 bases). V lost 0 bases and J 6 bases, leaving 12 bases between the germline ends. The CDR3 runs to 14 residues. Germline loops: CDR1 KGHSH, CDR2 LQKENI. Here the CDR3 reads CASSPPGTNGEQYF. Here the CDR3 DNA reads TGTGCCAGCTCACCACCGGGGACAAATGGCGAGCAGTACTTC.

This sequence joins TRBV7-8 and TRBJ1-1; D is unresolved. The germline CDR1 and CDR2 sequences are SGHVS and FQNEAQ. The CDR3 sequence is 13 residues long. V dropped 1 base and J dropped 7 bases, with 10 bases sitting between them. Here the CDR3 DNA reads TGTGCCAGCAGCTTAGAGGAGGAGTTTGAAGCTTTCTTT. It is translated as CASSLEEEFEAFF.

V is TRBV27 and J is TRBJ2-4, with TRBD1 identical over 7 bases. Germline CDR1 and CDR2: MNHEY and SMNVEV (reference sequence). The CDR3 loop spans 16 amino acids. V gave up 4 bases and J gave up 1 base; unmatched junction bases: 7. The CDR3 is CASSSTGLGAKNIQYF. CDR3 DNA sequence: TGTGCCAGCAGTTCGACAGGGTTGGGGGCCAAAAACATTCAGTACTTC.

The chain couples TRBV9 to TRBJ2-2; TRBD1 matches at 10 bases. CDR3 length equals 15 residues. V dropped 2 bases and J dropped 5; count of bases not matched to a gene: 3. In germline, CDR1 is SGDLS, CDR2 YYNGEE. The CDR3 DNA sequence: TGTGCCAGCAGCGTGAAGGGACAGGGGACCGGGGAGCTGTTTTTT. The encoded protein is CASSVKGQGTGELFF.